This T cell receptor beta chain is from a study of OX40 agonist ivuxolimab in advanced cancers. Generated by immunoSEQ multiplex PCR, the TCRdb table keeps only in-frame clones and is missing some. The data hold approximately 70,000 clones, with approximately 90% observed a single time. Trimming stripped 0 bases from V and 2 bases from J, with 6 bases between. This CDR3 has 15 amino acids. Germline lookup yields CDR1 SGHRS and CDR2 YFSETQ. J is TRBJ2-6 and V is TRBV5-1; no clear D. This sequence originates from an adult with an advanced solid tumor such as melanoma, head and neck, liver or kidney cancer. Sequenced here: CD4+ or CD8+ T cells sorted from blood, sampled in a trial of the OX40 agonist ivuxolimab. In nucleotides, the CDR3 is TGCGCCAGCAGCTTGGACGGAGCTGGGGCCAACGTCCTGACTTTC. This codes for CASSLDGAGANVLTF.